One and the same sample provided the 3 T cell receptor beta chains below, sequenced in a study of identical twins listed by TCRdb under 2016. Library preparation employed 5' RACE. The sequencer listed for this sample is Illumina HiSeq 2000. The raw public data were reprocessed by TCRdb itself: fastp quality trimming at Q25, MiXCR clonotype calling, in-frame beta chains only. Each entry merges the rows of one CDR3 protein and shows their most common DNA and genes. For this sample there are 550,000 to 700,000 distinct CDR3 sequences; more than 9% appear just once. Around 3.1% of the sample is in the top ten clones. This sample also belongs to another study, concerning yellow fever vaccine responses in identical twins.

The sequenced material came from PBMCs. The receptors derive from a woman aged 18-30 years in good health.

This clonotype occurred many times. The CDR3 is CAITTDRREQYF. The CDR3 DNA reads TGTGCCATCACCACGGACAGGCGGGAGCAGTACTTC. V usage is TRBV10-3 and J usage is TRBJ2-7; 7 bases are shared with TRBD1. Germline lookup yields CDR1 ENHRY and CDR2 SYGVKD. With V trimmed by 7 bases and J by 7 bases, 7 bases remained unmatched. This CDR3 is built from 12 residues.

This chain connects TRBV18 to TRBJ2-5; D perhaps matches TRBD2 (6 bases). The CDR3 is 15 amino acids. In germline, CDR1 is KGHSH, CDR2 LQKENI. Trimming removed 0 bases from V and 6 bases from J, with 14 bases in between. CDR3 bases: TGTGCCAGCTCACCACCGATACCTAGCGCGCAGACCCAGTACTTC. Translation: CASSPPIPSAQTQYF.

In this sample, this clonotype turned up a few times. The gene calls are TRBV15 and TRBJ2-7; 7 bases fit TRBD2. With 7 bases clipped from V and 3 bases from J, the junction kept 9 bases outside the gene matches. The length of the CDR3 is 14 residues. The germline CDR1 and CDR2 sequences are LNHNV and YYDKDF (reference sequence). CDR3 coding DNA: TGTGCCACCATGCAAATGGGGGAGGGCTACGAGCAGTACTTC. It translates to CATMQMGEGYEQYF.